Reported below is one T cell receptor (beta chain). The target of this receptor is not known. Base qualities are not provided; no much larger clone lies one nucleotide away. TCRbeta CDR3 regions were amplified from genomic DNA by means of the immunoSEQ Assay, a bias-controlled multiplex PCR. In the paper's pipeline: The number of nucleated cells in each sample was estimated by amplification of reference gene primers within the assay. Sequence reads were collapsed and filtered to measure the absolute abundance of every unique TCRbeta CDR3 rearrangement. For each sample, productive Simpson clonality was calculated by taking the square root of Simpson's diversity index across productive rearrangements. Not all clones reach the TCRdb copy of this immuneACCESS table, which keeps in-frame sequences only. Checked studies attribute under half of the gap to unresolved V genes and leave the rest unexplained. The V and J calls and clone size were taken over from that table, and D and trimming were inferred from the DNA. Across this sample there are about 230,000 clones, with 84% seen only once. The top ten hold less than 2% of the sample.

These data come from a study of blood T cell repertoires in COVID-19 (dated by TCRdb to the early 2020s). Broadly, across the study: Samples from collaborators originated in the United States, Italy and Spain and spanned both the acute and convalescent phases of COVID-19. A freely available public database, intended as a resource for researchers studying the immune response to SARS-CoV-2, is where the repertoires were released. The material from the prospective study consisted of cDNA or gDNA derived from T cells, B-cell-depleted T cells, or PBMCs. The samples were drawn from the first 160 participants of the ongoing ImmuneRACE study and from 950 to 1,500 subjects provided by 6 global collaborators. Subjects who had been exposed to COVID-19, were actively infected with it, or had recovered from it provided the deeply sampled blood TCRbeta repertoires that made up the dataset. The sample metadata nearly always contained a de-identified subject ID, COVID-19 status, age in years and sex. HLA class I and class II types, where available, came from metadata supplied by the sample provider rather than from assay-based typing.

In the germline V gene, CDR1 corresponds to SGHTA and CDR2 to FQGNSA. The junction carries 9 bases between V and J, which are trimmed by 5 bases and 0 bases respectively. The CDR3, cysteine through phenylalanine, is 14 amino acids long. The entry retains the CDR3 DNA only, 42 bases that are in frame from base 1. Participants in the prospective study were enrolled through a virtual design, were aged roughly 18 to 90 years, and lived in about 25 United States geographic areas. Cohort assignment in the prospective study relied on participant-reported clinical history from a screening survey and a study questionnaire. Recovered participants in ImmuneRACE Cohort 3 were defined by two consecutive negative NP/OP PCR tests, clearance by a healthcare professional, or resolution of symptoms. In the prospective study, whole blood, serum and a nasopharyngeal or oropharyngeal swab were collected from each participant by mobile phlebotomists. Additional blood draws and questionnaires over an approximately two-month period could optionally be provided by prospective study participants. Before DNA extraction, prospective study blood samples were shipped either frozen or at room temperature.

The full study reports these points: How much clinical and demographic metadata was included differed by source and by participant, and the metadata was provided uncurated.

The sample was PBMCs or T cells enriched from blood (not recorded which). The chain was built from TRBV7-2 and TRBJ2-3; no D gene can be assigned with confidence. This sequence originates from a man aged 55 to 69 who had recovered from COVID-19. The DNA sequence is TGTGCCAGCAGCCCACTTCCTAGCACAGATACGCAGTATTTT. Its translation reads: CASSPLPSTDTQYF.